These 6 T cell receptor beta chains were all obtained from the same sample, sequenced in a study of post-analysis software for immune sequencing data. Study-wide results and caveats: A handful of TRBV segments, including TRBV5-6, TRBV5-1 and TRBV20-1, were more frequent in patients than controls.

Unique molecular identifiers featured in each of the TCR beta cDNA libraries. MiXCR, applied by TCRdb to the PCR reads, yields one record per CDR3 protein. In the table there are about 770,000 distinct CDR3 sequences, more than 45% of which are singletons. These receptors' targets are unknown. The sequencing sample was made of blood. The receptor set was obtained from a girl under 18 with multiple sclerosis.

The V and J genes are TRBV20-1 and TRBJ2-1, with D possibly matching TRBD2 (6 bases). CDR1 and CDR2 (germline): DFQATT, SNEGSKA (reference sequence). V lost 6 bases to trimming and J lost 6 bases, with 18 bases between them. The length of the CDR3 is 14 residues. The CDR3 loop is CSASGRDRINEQFF. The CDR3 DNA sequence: TGCAGTGCCTCGGGGCGGGATAGGATCAATGAGCAGTTCTTC.

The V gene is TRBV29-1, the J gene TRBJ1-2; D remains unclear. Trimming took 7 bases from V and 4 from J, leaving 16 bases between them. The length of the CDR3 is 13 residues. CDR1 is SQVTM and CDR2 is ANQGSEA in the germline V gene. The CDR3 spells CSAEDVGSYGYTF. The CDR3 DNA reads TGCAGCGCCGAGGACGTGGGATCCTATGGCTACACCTTC.

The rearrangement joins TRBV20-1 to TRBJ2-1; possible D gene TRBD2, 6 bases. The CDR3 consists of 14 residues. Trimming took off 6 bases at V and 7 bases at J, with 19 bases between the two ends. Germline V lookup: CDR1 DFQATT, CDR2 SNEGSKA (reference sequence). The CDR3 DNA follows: TGCAGTGCCACGGGGGTTGGAACATGGAATGAGCAGTTCTTC. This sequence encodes CSATGVGTWNEQFF.

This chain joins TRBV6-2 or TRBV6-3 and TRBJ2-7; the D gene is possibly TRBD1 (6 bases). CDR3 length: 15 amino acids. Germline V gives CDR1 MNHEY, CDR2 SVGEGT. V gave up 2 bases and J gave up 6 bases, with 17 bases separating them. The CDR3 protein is CASSYEGTPWREQYF. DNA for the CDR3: TGTGCCAGCAGTTACGAGGGGACACCCTGGCGCGAGCAGTACTTC.

Here the CDR3 DNA reads TGCGCCAGCAGACAGGGCTTGGGACAGGGCTATGGCTACACCTTC. This sequence encodes CASRQGLGQGYGYTF. The chain links TRBV4-3 to TRBJ1-2; 9 nucleotides align to TRBD1. V lost 6 bases, J lost 4 bases, and 9 bases stayed unmatched. The CDR3 extends over 15 amino acids. The V gene's germline CDR1 is LGHNA and CDR2 YSLEER.

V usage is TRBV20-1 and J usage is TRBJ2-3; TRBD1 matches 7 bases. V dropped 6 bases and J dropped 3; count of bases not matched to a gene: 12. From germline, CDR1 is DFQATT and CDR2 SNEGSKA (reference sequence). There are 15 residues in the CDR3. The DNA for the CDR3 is TGCAGTGCCAACTCCGACAGGGAAGAGACAGATACGCAGTATTTT. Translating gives CSANSDREETDTQYF.